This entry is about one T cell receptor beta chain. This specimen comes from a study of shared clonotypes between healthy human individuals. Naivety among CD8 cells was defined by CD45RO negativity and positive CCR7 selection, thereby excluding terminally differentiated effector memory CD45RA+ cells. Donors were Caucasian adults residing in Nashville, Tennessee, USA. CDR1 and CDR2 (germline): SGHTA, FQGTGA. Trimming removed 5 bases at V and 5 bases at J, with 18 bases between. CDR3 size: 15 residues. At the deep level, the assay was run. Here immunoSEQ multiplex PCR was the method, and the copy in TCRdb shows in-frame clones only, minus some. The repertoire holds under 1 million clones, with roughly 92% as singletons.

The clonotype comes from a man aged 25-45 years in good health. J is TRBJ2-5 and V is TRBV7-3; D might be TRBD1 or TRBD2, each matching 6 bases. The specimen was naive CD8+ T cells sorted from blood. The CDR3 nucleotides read TGTGCCAGCAGCCAGGTCGGGGGCGTAGAGGAGACCCAGTACTTC. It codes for CASSQVGGVEETQYF. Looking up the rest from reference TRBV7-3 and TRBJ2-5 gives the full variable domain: GAGVSQTPSNKVTEKGKYVELRCDPISGHTALYWYRQSLGQGPEFLIYFQGTGAADDSGLPNDRFFAVRPEGSVSTLKIQRTERGDSAVYLCASSQVGGVEETQYFGPGTRLLVL.